A selection of T cell receptor beta chains follows, all from one sample in a study of identical twins. MiXCR was run by TCRdb on the 5' RACE reads, yielding one entry per CDR3 protein. The table shows fewer than 250,000 distinct CDR3 sequences, with more than 6.5% occurring only once. These data are also associated with another study on yellow fever vaccine responses in identical twins.

Sample: memory (CD45RO+) T cells sorted from blood. The receptors come from a young woman in good health. Both conserved end residues are part of each CDR3. Each record gives: D gene, clone size, J gene, V gene, CDR3 protein, CDR3 DNA. A D gene is named only where the DNA matches it firmly. Not all rows give a size; the values are once, few, many and, for expanded clones, a class.

D gene: -
clone size: many
J gene: TRBJ2-1
V gene: TRBV29-1
CDR3 protein: CSVEGASWNEQFF
CDR3 DNA: TGCAGCGTTGAGGGTGCTAGCTGGAATGAGCAGTTCTTC

D gene: -
clone size: few
J gene: TRBJ2-1
V gene: TRBV4-3
CDR3 protein: CASSHGAISYNEQFF
CDR3 DNA: TGCGCCAGCAGCCACGGAGCTATCTCCTACAATGAGCAGTTCTTC

D gene: -
clone size: many
J gene: TRBJ2-1
V gene: TRBV29-1
CDR3 protein: CSVDGDNLYNEQFF
CDR3 DNA: TGCAGCGTTGACGGGGACAACCTTTACAATGAGCAGTTCTTC

D gene: TRBD2
clone size: few
J gene: TRBJ2-1
V gene: TRBV7-2
CDR3 protein: CASSRRTSGDSYNEQFF
CDR3 DNA: TGTGCCAGCAGCCGCAGGACTAGCGGGGACTCCTACAATGAGCAGTTCTTC

D gene: TRBD2
clone size: -
J gene: TRBJ2-5
V gene: TRBV4-2
CDR3 protein: CASSQDHDGGGTQYF
CDR3 DNA: TGTGCCAGCAGCCAAGATCATGATGGGGGGGGGACCCAGTACTTC

D gene: -
clone size: once
J gene: TRBJ2-1
V gene: TRBV6-4
CDR3 protein: CASSVRGKNYNEQFF
CDR3 DNA: TGTGCCAGCAGCGTCAGGGGCAAGAACTACAATGAGCAGTTCTTC

D gene: -
clone size: few
J gene: TRBJ2-3
V gene: TRBV4-2
CDR3 protein: CASSQVGRATVPGTDTQYF
CDR3 DNA: TGTGCCAGCAGCCAAGTGGGGCGGGCCACCGTACCCGGCACAGATACGCAGTATTTT

D gene: TRBD2
clone size: -
J gene: TRBJ2-3
V gene: TRBV7-9
CDR3 protein: CASSPRLAGERDTQYF
CDR3 DNA: TGTGCCAGCAGCCCCCGTCTGGCGGGAGAAAGAGATACGCAGTATTTT

D gene: -
clone size: many
J gene: TRBJ1-1
V gene: TRBV5-1
CDR3 protein: CASSLGPGQNTEAFF
CDR3 DNA: TGCGCCAGCAGCTTGGGGCCGGGACAGAACACTGAAGCTTTCTTT

D gene: TRBD1
clone size: few
J gene: TRBJ2-1
V gene: TRBV29-1
CDR3 protein: CSVGDSDYNEQFF
CDR3 DNA: TGCAGCGTTGGGGACAGTGACTACAATGAGCAGTTCTTC

D gene: TRBD2
clone size: -
J gene: TRBJ2-5
V gene: TRBV2
CDR3 protein: CASSEGAGVGETQYF
CDR3 DNA: TGTGCCAGCAGTGAAGGGGCGGGAGTCGGGGAGACCCAGTACTTC

D gene: TRBD2
clone size: many
J gene: TRBJ2-7
V gene: TRBV29-1
CDR3 protein: CSVGGLAGVYEQYF
CDR3 DNA: TGCAGCGTTGGGGGACTAGCGGGAGTATACGAGCAGTACTTC

D gene: -
clone size: many
J gene: TRBJ2-1
V gene: TRBV20-1
CDR3 protein: CSALWDSHNEQFF
CDR3 DNA: TGCAGTGCTCTCTGGGACTCCCACAATGAGCAGTTCTTC

D gene: -
clone size: many
J gene: TRBJ2-7
V gene: TRBV18
CDR3 protein: CASSPISSVEAYEQYF
CDR3 DNA: TGTGCCAGCTCACCAATTTCCAGCGTAGAAGCCTACGAGCAGTACTTC

D gene: TRBD2
clone size: many
J gene: TRBJ2-5
V gene: TRBV7-2
CDR3 protein: CASSLIGTSGRKETQYF
CDR3 DNA: TGTGCCAGCAGCTTAATTGGGACTAGCGGGAGAAAAGAGACCCAGTACTTC

D gene: -
clone size: few
J gene: TRBJ2-7
V gene: TRBV3-1
CDR3 protein: CASSQVTHEQYF
CDR3 DNA: TGTGCCAGCAGCCAGGTAACTCACGAGCAGTACTTC

D gene: -
clone size: few
J gene: TRBJ2-3
V gene: TRBV9
CDR3 protein: CASSVGSGSPTDTQYF
CDR3 DNA: TGTGCCAGCAGCGTAGGGTCGGGGTCCCCCACAGATACGCAGTATTTT

D gene: -
clone size: many
J gene: TRBJ2-7
V gene: TRBV27
CDR3 protein: CASSLFAATVNYEQYF
CDR3 DNA: TGTGCCAGCAGTTTATTCGCAGCCACCGTGAACTACGAGCAGTACTTC

D gene: -
clone size: few
J gene: TRBJ1-3
V gene: TRBV7-2
CDR3 protein: CASSSTAASGNTIYF
CDR3 DNA: TGTGCCAGCAGCTCGACAGCCGCCTCTGGAAACACCATATATTTT

D gene: TRBD2
clone size: -
J gene: TRBJ2-2
V gene: TRBV7-3
CDR3 protein: CASSLRPSGGTGELFF
CDR3 DNA: TGTGCCAGCAGCTTAAGGCCTAGCGGGGGAACCGGGGAGCTGTTTTTT

D gene: -
clone size: many
J gene: TRBJ2-5
V gene: TRBV7-7
CDR3 protein: CASSLRQETQYF
CDR3 DNA: TGTGCTAGCAGCCTACGTCAAGAGACCCAGTACTTC

D gene: TRBD1
clone size: many
J gene: TRBJ2-6
V gene: TRBV5-1
CDR3 protein: CASSVTGAGEANVLTF
CDR3 DNA: TGCGCCAGCAGTGTAACAGGGGCAGGGGAGGCCAACGTCCTGACTTTC

D gene: -
clone size: few
J gene: TRBJ2-2
V gene: TRBV7-8
CDR3 protein: CASSLVPSSSSNTGELFF
CDR3 DNA: TGTGCCAGCAGCTTAGTCCCCTCGAGTTCATCGAACACCGGGGAGCTGTTTTTT

D gene: -
clone size: many
J gene: TRBJ2-5
V gene: TRBV20-1
CDR3 protein: CSARPRVSETQYF
CDR3 DNA: TGCAGTGCTAGACCGAGGGTTTCTGAGACCCAGTACTTC

D gene: TRBD1
clone size: many
J gene: TRBJ2-1
V gene: TRBV6-2/TRBV6-3
CDR3 protein: CASRLTGGKLPNEQFF
CDR3 DNA: TGTGCCAGCAGACTCACAGGGGGCAAACTACCCAATGAGCAGTTCTTC

D gene: TRBD2
clone size: many
J gene: TRBJ2-7
V gene: TRBV4-1
CDR3 protein: CASSQEGSGGSYEQYF
CDR3 DNA: TGCGCCAGCAGCCAAGAAGGAAGCGGGGGCTCCTACGAGCAGTACTTC

D gene: TRBD1
clone size: many
J gene: TRBJ1-3
V gene: TRBV3-1
CDR3 protein: CASSQGTGGSGNTIYF
CDR3 DNA: TGTGCCAGCAGCCAAGGGACAGGGGGCTCTGGAAACACCATATATTTT

D gene: -
clone size: few
J gene: TRBJ2-7
V gene: TRBV7-2
CDR3 protein: CASSPNPTVTYEQYF
CDR3 DNA: TGTGCCAGCAGCCCTAATCCGACAGTAACCTACGAGCAGTACTTC

D gene: -
clone size: many
J gene: TRBJ2-3
V gene: TRBV7-9
CDR3 protein: CASSLAETADTDTQYF
CDR3 DNA: TGTGCCAGCAGCTTAGCGGAGACAGCCGACACAGATACGCAGTATTTT

D gene: -
clone size: -
J gene: TRBJ1-3
V gene: TRBV25-1
CDR3 protein: CASSEKLNSGNTIYF
CDR3 DNA: TGTGCCAGCAGTGAAAAGCTGAACTCTGGAAACACCATATATTTT

D gene: TRBD1
clone size: few
J gene: TRBJ2-2
V gene: TRBV7-9
CDR3 protein: CASSPSDREGELFF
CDR3 DNA: TGTGCCAGCAGCCCCTCGGACAGGGAAGGGGAGCTGTTTTTT

D gene: -
clone size: -
J gene: TRBJ2-1
V gene: TRBV11-2
CDR3 protein: CASNLVVAHEQFF
CDR3 DNA: TGTGCCAGCAACCTTGTAGTTGCCCATGAGCAGTTCTTC

D gene: -
clone size: -
J gene: TRBJ2-5
V gene: TRBV20-1
CDR3 protein: CSAYPPVQETQYF
CDR3 DNA: TGCAGTGCTTACCCGCCGGTGCAAGAGACCCAGTACTTC

D gene: -
clone size: -
J gene: TRBJ2-2
V gene: TRBV7-7
CDR3 protein: CASSKTRVAGELFF
CDR3 DNA: TGTGCTAGCAGTAAAACGAGGGTGGCCGGGGAGCTGTTTTTT

D gene: TRBD1
clone size: few
J gene: TRBJ1-6
V gene: TRBV6-5
CDR3 protein: CASSYSGTGNVPLHF
CDR3 DNA: TGTGCCAGCAGTTACTCAGGGACAGGGAATGTGCCCCTCCACTTT

D gene: -
clone size: many
J gene: TRBJ2-7
V gene: TRBV21-1
CDR3 protein: CASSKRLAVLPYEQYF
CDR3 DNA: TGTGCCAGCAGCAAACGACTAGCGGTGCTCCCCTACGAGCAGTACTTC

D gene: TRBD1
clone size: few
J gene: TRBJ1-1
V gene: TRBV20-1
CDR3 protein: CSAARDRSTEAFF
CDR3 DNA: TGCAGTGCTGCCCGGGACAGGTCCACTGAAGCTTTCTTT

D gene: -
clone size: -
J gene: TRBJ1-4
V gene: TRBV9
CDR3 protein: CASSVSPTLGTNEKLFF
CDR3 DNA: TGTGCCAGCAGCGTGAGCCCAACTCTGGGGACTAATGAAAAACTGTTTTTT

D gene: -
clone size: -
J gene: TRBJ2-6
V gene: TRBV9
CDR3 protein: CASSVNREQGTGANVLTF
CDR3 DNA: TGTGCCAGCAGCGTAAATCGGGAACAGGGAACCGGGGCCAACGTCCTGACTTTC

D gene: -
clone size: -
J gene: TRBJ2-7
V gene: TRBV21-1
CDR3 protein: CASSLTGTVSYEQYF
CDR3 DNA: TGTGCCAGCAGCTTAACCGGGACAGTCTCCTACGAGCAGTACTTC